This T cell receptor (beta chain) was sequenced for a study of T-cell memory formation after mild COVID-19. About this clonotype: The antigen remains undetermined.

Study-level results: Memory from before infection featured some responding clones, which suggests cross-reactive memory joined.

The V gene lost 9 bases and the J gene lost 0 bases, with 10 bases spanning the gap. The CDR3 has 13 amino acids. Germline V CDR1 and CDR2: SGHRS, YFSETQ. Each CDR3 protein gets one entry after TCRdb re-called the 5' RACE reads with MiXCR. The table has 350,000 to 450,000 distinct CDR3 sequences, 25% to 30% seen once. The J gene is TRBJ2-4, the V gene TRBV5-1; D remains unclear. The source of this sequence is an adult woman who had mild COVID-19 (a few samples of this study predate the infection). Cell type and time point are not known. Material: PBMCs or a T cell subset sorted from them (not recorded which). CDR3 coding DNA: TGCGCCACCCTGATCCTAGCCAAAAACATTCAGTACTTC. This translates into CATLILAKNIQYF.